The 31 T cell receptor beta chains below come from one sample, sequenced in a study of blood T cells in healthy people across ages. Next came a second PCR, run for about 7 to 12 cycles, which used a sample-barcoded 5' primer along with a J-beta primer mix. TCRdb redid the calling of the 5' RACE reads with MiXCR, one entry per CDR3 protein. Seen here are some 850,000 distinct CDR3 sequences, roughly 24% observed once, and the top ten hold roughly 3.1%. The same sample was also studied in work on T cells of mothers and their children.

The specimen sequenced was blood. These receptors all come from a boy aged 10-17 years in good health.

This clonotype was seen a few times. This chain uses TRBV7-3 with TRBJ1-6; weak D call: TRBD1 (5 bases). Trimming took 6 bases from V and 8 from J, leaving 14 bases between them. CDR3 length: 14 amino acids. Germline loops: CDR1 SGHTA, CDR2 FQGTGA. CDR3 region: CASSQAGGDSPLHF. As DNA, the CDR3 is TGTGCCAGCAGTCAAGCGGGGGGGGATTCACCCCTCCACTTT.

This clonotype occurred many times. A junction end diverges from the germline sequence, so it may reflect a read error. The V call is TRBV5-1, the J call TRBJ1-1; no firm D call. Germline V CDR1 and CDR2: SGHRS, YFSETQ. This CDR3 has 11 residues. The DNA for the CDR3 is TGTGCCAGCAGTTCGAACACTGAAGCTTTCTTT. Encoded protein: CASSSNTEAFF.

V usage is TRBV20-1 and J usage is TRBJ2-4; 7 nucleotides align to TRBD2. The ends lost 1 base at V and 7 bases at J; junction bases unmatched: 10. This CDR3 is 15 amino acids long. CDR1 DFQATT and CDR2 SNEGSKA come from the germline V gene (reference sequence). The CDR3 reads CSARVLGTTPNIQYF. CDR3 bases: TGCAGTGCTAGAGTTTTGGGGACTACGCCTAACATTCAGTACTTC.

This clonotype was seen a handful of times. The chain is built from TRBV6-6 and TRBJ2-7; D possibly corresponds to TRBD2 (5 bases). Trimming shortened V by 6 bases and J by 4 bases, and 13 bases separated the two germline ends. The CDR3 consists of 13 residues. CDR1 MNHNY and CDR2 SVGAGI come from the germline V gene (reference sequence). CDR3 DNA: TGTGCCAGCAGCCTCGGACTGCGGTACGAGCAGTACTTC. This codes for CASSLGLRYEQYF.

This clonotype was detected many times. This sequence joins TRBV5-1 and TRBJ1-2; no firm D call. This CDR3 spans 10 amino acids. Trimming took off 4 bases at V and 6 bases at J, with 4 bases between the two ends. In germline, CDR1 is SGHRS, CDR2 YFSETQ. This CDR3 is CASSGDGYTF. The CDR3 region has the DNA TGCGCCAGCAGCGGGGATGGCTACACCTTC.

The chain couples TRBV29-1 to TRBJ2-2; D uncertain. Germline CDR1 and CDR2: SQVTM and ANQGSEA. The ends were cut back, 5 bases at V and 1 base at J, with 8 bases in the middle. The CDR3 is 13 residues long. This CDR3 is CSVPSLNTGELFF. The CDR3 DNA is TGCAGCGTTCCCAGTTTGAACACCGGGGAGCTGTTTTTT.

The chain recombines TRBV20-1 with TRBJ2-1; D is ambiguous. The CDR3 runs 14 residues. The germline gives CDR1 DFQATT, CDR2 SNEGSKA (reference sequence). V shed 4 bases and J shed 0 bases, with 10 bases lying between them. The CDR3 region has the DNA TGCAGTGCTACTATCCCCAGCTCCTACAATGAGCAGTTCTTC. Residues: CSATIPSSYNEQFF.

This clonotype has a handful of counts. The chain joins TRBV6-2 or TRBV6-3 to TRBJ2-7, with 10 bases identical to TRBD1. V lost 6 bases to trimming and J lost 3 bases; unmatched junction nucleotides: 5. The CDR3 runs 14 residues. The germline V gene has CDR1 MNHEY and CDR2 SVGEGT. The CDR3 DNA is TGTGCCAGCAGGCCGACAGGGGGCTTCTACGAGCAGTACTTC. Translated: CASRPTGGFYEQYF.

This clonotype occurred a few times. V is TRBV7-8 and J is TRBJ2-5; 12 bases are shared with TRBD2. Germline-derived CDR1 and CDR2 are SGHVS and FQNEAQ. Germline trimming cut 3 bases from V and 2 bases from J; bases unmatched to any gene: 7. The CDR3 is 17 residues long. The CDR3 loop reads CASSFALAGGRQETQYF. CDR3 bases: TGTGCCAGCAGCTTTGCCCTAGCGGGGGGGCGGCAAGAGACCCAGTACTTC.

This chain joins TRBV2 and TRBJ2-7; D perhaps matches TRBD2 (6 bases). V was cut by 3 bases and J by 3 bases, with 12 bases left in between. The length of the CDR3 is 14 residues. The germline V gene has CDR1 SNHLY and CDR2 FYNNEI. Written as DNA, the CDR3 is TGTGCCAGCAGTGAGTTGGCGGGGCACTACGAGCAGTACTTC. It is translated as CASSELAGHYEQYF.

CDR3 sequence: CASSNRAGLSSPLHF. The CDR3 DNA reads TGTGCCAGCAGCAACCGTGCAGGTTTGAGTTCACCCCTCCACTTT. The chain has TRBV6-5 and TRBJ1-6; no definite D call. V was trimmed by 6 bases and J by 9 bases, leaving 18 bases between them. This CDR3 contains 15 residues. Per the germline V gene, CDR1 is MNHEY and CDR2 is SVGAGI.

This clonotype was found a few times. The genes are TRBV13 and TRBJ2-3; 7 bases line up with TRBD1. The CDR3 spans 16 residues. V dropped 1 base and J dropped 2; count of bases not matched to a gene: 6. Germline values: CDR1 PRHDT, CDR2 FYEKMQ (reference sequence). DNA of the CDR3: TGTGCCAGCAGCTTAGAAGTAACAGGGGACACAGATACGCAGTATTTT. Its protein is CASSLEVTGDTDTQYF.

V usage is TRBV20-1 and J usage is TRBJ2-1; D uncertain. The CDR3 runs to 12 residues. Germline CDR1 reads DFQATT; CDR2 reads SNEGSKA (reference sequence). V lost 6 bases and J lost 5, with 11 bases in between. In nucleotides, the CDR3 is TGCAGTGCGACGAGTAATGACAATGAGCAGTTCTTC. Translation: CSATSNDNEQFF.

The V call is TRBV28, the J call TRBJ2-3; perhaps TRBD1 as D (6 bases). V shed 3 bases and J shed 0 bases, with 10 bases lying between them. This CDR3 spans 15 amino acids. From germline, CDR1 is MDHEN and CDR2 SYDVKM. CDR3 DNA: TGTGCCAGCAGTTTCGTGAGGGGGAGCACAGATACGCAGTATTTT. Translated: CASSFVRGSTDTQYF. The variable domain in full, with the rest retrieved from reference TRBV28 and TRBJ2-3, is DVKVTQSSRYLVKRTGEKVFLECVQDMDHENMFWYRQDPGLGLRLIYFSYDVKMKEKGDIPEGYSVSREKKERFSLILESASTNQTSMYLCASSFVRGSTDTQYFGPGTRLTVL.

The chain combines TRBV7-6 with TRBJ1-5; TRBD1 aligns across 7 bases. V shed 5 bases and J 0 bases; nucleotides not matched to a gene: 7. Looked up from germline, CDR1 is SGHVS and CDR2 is FNYEAQ. This CDR3 comprises 16 residues. The CDR3 reads CASSAGQRYSNQPQHF. The DNA for the CDR3 is TGTGCCAGCAGCGCGGGACAGAGATATAGCAATCAGCCCCAGCATTTT.

V usage is TRBV5-7 and J usage is TRBJ2-6; D is perhaps TRBD1 or TRBD2 (5 bases each). TRBV5-7 is an open reading frame, and its role is uncertain. This CDR3 contains 16 residues. V was trimmed by 3 bases and J by 0 bases, leaving 10 bases between them. CDR3 residues: CASSSGPFSGANVLTF. DNA for the CDR3: TGTGCCAGCAGCTCGGGACCCTTCTCTGGGGCCAACGTCCTGACTTTC.

The chain uses TRBV6-2 or TRBV6-3 and TRBJ2-5, with no clear D. Germline V lookup: CDR1 MNHEY, CDR2 SVGEGT. Deletions cut 4 bases from V and 2 bases from J, with 11 bases between. The CDR3 loop spans 14 amino acids. For the CDR3, the DNA is TGTGCCAGCAGTTCCCTTTACCTTCAAGAGACCCAGTACTTC. Amino acids: CASSSLYLQETQYF.

V gene TRBV3-1 combines with J gene TRBJ1-1; D perhaps matches TRBD1 (5 bases). The CDR3 spans 16 residues. Trimming took 1 base from V and 1 from J, leaving 13 bases between them. Germline lookup yields CDR1 LGHDT and CDR2 YNNKEL (reference sequence). The CDR3 coding sequence is TGTGCCAGCAGCCAAGCTCGGGGCGTGGGGAACACTGAAGCTTTCTTT. Translation: CASSQARGVGNTEAFF.

This clonotype was counted at least ten times. The rearrangement uses TRBV12-3 or TRBV12-4 and TRBJ2-5, with 9 nucleotides matching TRBD1. This CDR3 has 14 residues. J gave up 6 bases and V 8 bases, and 10 bases lay outside the gene matches. CDR3: CASGGTGGGKTQYF. CDR3 DNA: TGTGCCAGCGGGGGAACAGGGGGCGGAAAGACCCAGTACTTC.

This rearrangement joins TRBV29-1 to TRBJ2-5; D not resolved. The CDR3 totals 12 residues. Per the germline V gene, CDR1 is SQVTM and CDR2 is ANQGSEA. Trimming removed 3 bases at V and 4 bases at J, with 9 bases between. The CDR3 is CSVDGPTETQYF. For the CDR3, the DNA is TGCAGCGTTGATGGCCCGACAGAGACCCAGTACTTC.

The rearrangement joins TRBV5-1 to TRBJ2-5; 8 nucleotides agree with TRBD2. V lost 1 base, J lost 3 bases, and 8 bases stayed unmatched. The V gene's germline CDR1 is SGHRS and CDR2 YFSETQ. This CDR3 comprises 16 residues. The CDR3 sequence: CASSLRRRGVEETQYF. The CDR3 DNA is TGCGCCAGCAGCTTGCGGCGGCGGGGGGTCGAAGAGACCCAGTACTTC.

This clonotype appeared many times. The CDR3 nucleotides read TGCAGCGTTGGGACAGGGTGGGGGGAGACCCAGTACTTC. As protein: CSVGTGWGETQYF. The chain employs TRBV29-1 and TRBJ2-5; the match to TRBD1 covers 8 bases. Germline values: CDR1 SQVTM, CDR2 ANQGSEA. The CDR3 has 13 residues. V was clipped by 4 bases and J by 5 bases; unmatched bases: 6.

The chain's CDR3 is CASSQPTGGHTEAFF. DNA of the CDR3: TGTGCCAGCAGCCAGCCGACAGGGGGCCACACTGAAGCTTTCTTT. The chain joins TRBV3-1 to TRBJ1-1; TRBD1 matches 10 bases. After removal of 3 bases from V and 3 bases from J, the junction contained 4 bases not matched to a gene. Per the germline V gene, CDR1 is LGHDT and CDR2 is YNNKEL (reference sequence). This CDR3 contains 15 residues.

The J gene is TRBJ2-7, the V gene TRBV6-1; D might be TRBD1 (5 bases). CDR1 MNHNS and CDR2 SASEGT come from the germline V gene. V gave up 11 bases and J gave up 7 bases, with 24 bases separating them. CDR3 length equals 14 residues. In DNA, the CDR3 is TGTGCCGCGACGGTCGGACAACTAACATTGGAGCAGTACTTC. It encodes CAATVGQLTLEQYF.

The CDR3 loop is CASSHDNQPQHF. CDR3 nucleotides: TGTGCCAGCAGCCACGACAATCAGCCCCAGCATTTT. The chain couples TRBV7-9 to TRBJ1-5; D is unclear. The CDR3 runs 12 residues. The ends were cut back, 5 bases at V and 3 bases at J, with 5 bases in the middle. Germline V gene sequence: CDR1 SEHNR, CDR2 FQNEAQ (reference sequence).

The CDR3 coding sequence is TGCGCCAGCAGCTTGGCCGGGCATAGGAACACTGAAGCTTTCTTT. Its translation is CASSLAGHRNTEAFF. This rearrangement joins TRBV5-1 to TRBJ1-1; D is undetermined. The CDR3 consists of 15 residues. V lost 0 bases and J 1 base, leaving 10 bases between the germline ends. Germline values: CDR1 SGHRS, CDR2 YFSETQ.

This sequence joins TRBV4-2 and TRBJ2-1; no clear D gene. The J call is uncertain, as TRBJ2-7 better fits the DNA end. Germline values: CDR1 LGHNA, CDR2 YNFKEQ. The CDR3 spans 19 residues. The CDR3 region has the DNA TGTGCCAGCAGCCAAGATCGAGTGGGTAGCCGACTCAGATTATACGAGCAGTACTTC. This sequence encodes CASSQDRVGSRLRLYEQYF.

In its sample, this clonotype was seen a few times. The gene calls are TRBV5-8 and TRBJ2-7, with a tentative D call TRBD1 (6 bases). The CDR3 length is 15 residues. With 2 bases removed from V and 3 bases from J, the gap between germline ends came to 15 bases. Per germline, CDR1 SGHTS and CDR2 YDEGEE. The CDR3 sequence is CASSLLTGLFYEQYF. CDR3 sequence (DNA): TGTGCCAGCAGCTTACTGACAGGATTATTCTACGAGCAGTACTTC. The variable domain in full, with the rest retrieved from reference TRBV5-8 and TRBJ2-7, is EAGVTQSPTHLIKTRGQQATLRCSPISGHTSVYWYQQALGLGLQFLLWYDEGEERNRGNFPPRFSGRQFPNYSSELNVNALELEDSALYLCASSLLTGLFYEQYFGPGTRLTVT.

CDR3 DNA: TGTGCCAGCAGCCGGGACAGGGGAATAAACTATGGCTACACCTTC. Its protein is CASSRDRGINYGYTF. The chain recombines TRBV3-1 with TRBJ1-2; 10 bases are shared with TRBD1. Trimming cost V 4 bases and J 2 bases; bases outside gene matches: 4. Germline V CDR1 and CDR2: LGHDT, YNNKEL (reference sequence). This CDR3 comprises 15 residues.

The V gene is TRBV11-2, the J gene TRBJ2-1, with D unresolved. CDR3 length: 14 amino acids. Trimming removed 2 bases at V and 5 bases at J, with 10 bases between. CDR1 is SGHAT and CDR2 is FQNNGV in the germline V gene. The CDR3 reads CASSLNTLDNEQFF. DNA for the CDR3: TGTGCCAGCAGCTTAAATACCCTAGACAATGAGCAGTTCTTC.

The chain is built from TRBV2 and TRBJ1-1; a possible D gene is TRBD1 (6 bases). CDR3 length: 14 residues. The germline V and J ends were trimmed by 7 bases and 5 bases, with 17 bases remaining between them. Looked up from germline, CDR1 is SNHLY and CDR2 is FYNNEI. Here the CDR3 reads CASTLRGDGTEAFF. The CDR3 DNA sequence: TGTGCCAGCACCCTCAGGGGAGATGGGACTGAAGCTTTCTTT.